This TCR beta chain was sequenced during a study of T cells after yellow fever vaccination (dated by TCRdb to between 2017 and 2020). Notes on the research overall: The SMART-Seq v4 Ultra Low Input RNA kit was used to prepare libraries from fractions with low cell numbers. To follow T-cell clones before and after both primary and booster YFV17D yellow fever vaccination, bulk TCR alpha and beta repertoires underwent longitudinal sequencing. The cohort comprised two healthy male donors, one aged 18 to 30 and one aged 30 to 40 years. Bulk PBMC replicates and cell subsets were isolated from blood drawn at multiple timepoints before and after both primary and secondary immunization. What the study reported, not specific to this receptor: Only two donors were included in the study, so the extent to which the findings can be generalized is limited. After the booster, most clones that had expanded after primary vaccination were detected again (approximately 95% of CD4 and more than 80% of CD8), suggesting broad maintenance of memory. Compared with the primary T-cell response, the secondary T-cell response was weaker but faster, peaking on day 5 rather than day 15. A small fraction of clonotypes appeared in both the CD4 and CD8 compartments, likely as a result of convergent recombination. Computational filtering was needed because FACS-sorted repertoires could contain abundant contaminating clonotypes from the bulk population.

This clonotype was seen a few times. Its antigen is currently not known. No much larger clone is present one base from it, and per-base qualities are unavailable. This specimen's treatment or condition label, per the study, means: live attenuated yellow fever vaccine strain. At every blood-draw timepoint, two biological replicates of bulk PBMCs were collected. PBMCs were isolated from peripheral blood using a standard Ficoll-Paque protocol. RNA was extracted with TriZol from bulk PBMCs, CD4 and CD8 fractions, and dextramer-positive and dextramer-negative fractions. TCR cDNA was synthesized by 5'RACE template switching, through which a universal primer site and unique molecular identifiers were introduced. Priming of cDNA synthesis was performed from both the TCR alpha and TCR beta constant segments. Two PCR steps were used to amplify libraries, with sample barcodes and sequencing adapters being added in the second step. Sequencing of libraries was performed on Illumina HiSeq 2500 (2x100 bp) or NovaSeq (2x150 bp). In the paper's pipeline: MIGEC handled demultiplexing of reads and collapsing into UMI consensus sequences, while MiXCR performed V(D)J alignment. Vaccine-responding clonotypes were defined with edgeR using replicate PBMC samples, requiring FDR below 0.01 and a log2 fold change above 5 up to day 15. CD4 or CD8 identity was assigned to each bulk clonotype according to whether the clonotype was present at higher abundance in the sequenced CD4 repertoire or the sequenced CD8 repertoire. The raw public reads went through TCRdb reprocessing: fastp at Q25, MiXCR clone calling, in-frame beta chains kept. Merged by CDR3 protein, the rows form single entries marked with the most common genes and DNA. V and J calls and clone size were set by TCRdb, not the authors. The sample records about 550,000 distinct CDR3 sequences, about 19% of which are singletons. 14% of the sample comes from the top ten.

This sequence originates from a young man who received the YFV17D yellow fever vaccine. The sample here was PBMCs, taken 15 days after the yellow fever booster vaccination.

The nucleotide sequence is TGCAGTGCTAGGTTAGCGGGAATCAAACAAGAGACCCAGTACTTC. This yields the protein CSARLAGIKQETQYF. The rearranged segments are TRBV20-1 and TRBJ2-5, with TRBD2 matching 8 junction bases. The germline V gene (reference sequence) provides CDR1 DFQATT and CDR2 SNEGSKA. After removal of 3 bases from V and 2 bases from J, the junction retains 8 bases not matched to a gene. The CDR3 holds 15 amino acids from the cysteine to the phenylalanine. The retained sequence is limited to the CDR3, 45 bases, with the frame set at the first base.